What follows is one T cell receptor beta chain and its context. This sample is part of a study of blood T cell repertoires in COVID-19. Overall study: In each case, the material was cDNA or gDNA derived from T cells, B-cell-depleted T cells, or PBMCs.

V lost 4 bases and J 0 bases, leaving 18 bases between the germline ends. The CDR3 is 17 residues long. Germline values: CDR1 SGDLS, CDR2 YYNGEE. The method was immunoSEQ multiplex PCR; TCRdb's version includes in-frame clones alone and lacks a portion of them. This table holds fewer than 300,000 clones, roughly 86% found once. This clonotype was sampled from a woman aged 25 to 39 with acute or convalescent COVID-19. Input material: peripheral blood. V gene TRBV9 combines with J gene TRBJ2-3, with D tentatively TRBD2 (6 bases). The chain's CDR3 is CASSHSQSGPSTDTQYF. The CDR3 nucleotides are TGTGCCAGCAGCCACTCCCAGAGCGGGCCTAGCACAGATACGCAGTATTTT.